The rows below give T cell receptor beta chains drawn from one sample of a study of graft-versus-host responses after intestinal transplantation. TCRdb keeps only in-frame clones here, not all; method: immunoSEQ multiplex PCR. The sample consists of around 6,200 clones, approximately 22% of them appearing once. The starting material was alloreactive CD4+ T cells from a mixed lymphocyte reaction culture, obtained before transplantation. The receptors stem from a human patient who was an organ donor for intestinal transplantation. CDR3s include the opening cysteine and the closing phenylalanine or tryptophan. The D gene is left open where the match is weak. Size tells how often a clone was seen (once, few, many) or the class of an expanded clone, and some rows leave it out.

D gene	V gene	clone size	J gene	CDR3 protein	CDR3 DNA
TRBD2	TRBV5-4	few	TRBJ2-5	CASSLVKRTSGGSGETQYF	TGTGCCAGCAGCTTAGTTAAACGGACTAGCGGGGGGTCAGGAGAGACCCAGTACTTC
NA	TRBV7-2	medium-sized	TRBJ2-5	CASSFLAQETQYF	TGTGCCAGCAGCTTTTTAGCCCAAGAGACCCAGTACTTC
NA	TRBV10-3	large	TRBJ1-6	CAISESTGTNSPLHF	TGTGCCATCAGTGAGTCGACAGGTACTAATTCACCCCTCCACTTT
NA	TRBV5-6	NA	TRBJ1-3	CASSLAGGPGNTIYF	TGTGCCAGCAGCTTGGCCGGCGGGCCCGGAAACACCATATATTTT
TRBD1	TRBV5-1	few	TRBJ2-3	CASSLTGSDTQYF	TGTGCCAGCAGCTTGACAGGGTCAGATACGCAGTATTTT
NA	TRBV6-6	NA	TRBJ2-2	CASSARLGELFF	TGTGCCAGCAGTGCCCGACTAGGGGAGCTGTTTTTT
TRBD1	TRBV10-2	medium-sized	TRBJ2-7	CASRETGYYEQYF	TGCGCCAGCAGGGAGACAGGGTACTACGAGCAGTACTTC
NA	TRBV6-5	NA	TRBJ2-7	CASSDYYEQYF	TGTGCCAGCAGTGACTACTACGAGCAGTACTTC
TRBD1	TRBV11-1	NA	TRBJ2-7	CASSLDGTATWYF	TGTGCCAGCAGCTTAGACGGGACAGCGACCTGGTACTTC
TRBD1	TRBV4-2	NA	TRBJ2-7	CASSRSDRLSYEQYF	TGTGCCAGCAGCCGGTCGGACAGGCTCTCCTACGAGCAGTACTTC
NA	TRBV7-9	NA	TRBJ2-6	CARGGGQSSGANVLTF	TGTGCCCGAGGCGGGGGCCAAAGCTCTGGGGCCAACGTCCTGACTTTC
NA	TRBV18	few	TRBJ1-5	CASSLETAHSNQPQHF	TGTGCCAGCTCACTCGAAACGGCCCATAGCAATCAGCCCCAGCATTTT
NA	TRBV5-4	few	TRBJ1-5	CASSQDRWTVQGPQHF	TGCGCCAGCAGCCAAGACCGATGGACAGTCCAGGGGCCCCAGCATTTT
NA	TRBV5-8	few	TRBJ2-3	CASRLIGGGTDTQYF	TGTGCCAGCAGACTGATAGGGGGGGGGACAGATACGCAGTATTTT
NA	TRBV2	medium-sized	TRBJ2-1	CASILEPLHEQFF	TGTGCCAGCATACTCGAACCTCTCCATGAGCAGTTCTTC
NA	TRBV19	few	TRBJ2-2	CASKRLANTGELFF	TGTGCCAGTAAACGACTAGCGAACACCGGGGAGCTGTTTTTT
NA	TRBV6-8	NA	TRBJ1-5	CASSRSRVYQPQHF	TGTGCCAGCAGCAGGAGCAGGGTTTATCAGCCCCAGCATTTT
TRBD2	TRBV5-1	NA	TRBJ2-7	CASSLVGGVTYEQYF	TGCGCCAGCAGCTTGGTTGGGGGGGTGACCTACGAGCAGTACTTC
TRBD2	TRBV7-8	few	TRBJ2-5	CASSPQAAGLAGGQETQYF	TGTGCCAGCAGCCCACAAGCTGCGGGACTAGCGGGGGGCCAAGAGACCCAGTACTTC
TRBD2	TRBV6-5	NA	TRBJ2-3	CASSYRGESTDTQYF	TGTGCCAGCAGTTACCGGGGGGAGAGCACAGATACGCAGTATTTT
NA	TRBV11-3	NA	TRBJ1-1	CASSLDFQTEAFF	TGTGCCAGCAGCTTAGATTTTCAAACTGAAGCTTTCTTT
NA	TRBV7-2	NA	TRBJ2-2	CASSTSYSNTGELFF	TGTGCCAGCAGCACCTCCTATTCGAACACCGGGGAGCTGTTTTTT
TRBD2	TRBV5-1	NA	TRBJ2-3	CASSQVGGGVTDTQYF	TGCGCCAGCAGCCAAGTCGGCGGGGGAGTCACAGATACGCAGTATTTT
NA	TRBV6-5	large	TRBJ2-5	CASSYSRGFETQYF	TGTGCCAGCAGTTACTCGAGGGGGTTCGAGACCCAGTACTTC
TRBD2	TRBV7-2	once	TRBJ2-3	CASSSSYQAGGPNTRYF	TGTGCCAGCAGCTCCTCTTACCAAGCGGGGGGGCCTAATACGCGGTATTTT
TRBD1	TRBV6-5	NA	TRBJ2-7	CASSWFDRGPGEQYF	TGTGCCAGCAGTTGGTTCGACAGGGGGCCTGGGGAGCAGTACTTC
TRBD1	TRBV5-1	once	TRBJ2-7	CASSLGQGDYEQYF	TGCGCCAGCAGCCTGGGACAGGGGGACTACGAGCAGTACTTC
NA	TRBV11-1	few	TRBJ2-7	CASSLEGLYEQYF	TGTGCCAGCAGCTTAGAGGGTCTGTACGAGCAGTACTTC
NA	TRBV11-2	medium-sized	TRBJ2-2	CASSWLRDTGELFF	TGTGCCAGCAGCTGGCTTAGGGACACCGGGGAGCTGTTTTTT
NA	TRBV5-1	NA	TRBJ2-3	CASSLEEGSTDTQYF	TGCGCCAGCAGCTTGGAAGAGGGTTCCACAGATACGCAGTATTTT
NA	TRBV6-5	NA	TRBJ2-7	CASSRSGTRGSEQYF	TGTGCCAGCAGTCGCTCCGGGACAAGGGGGAGCGAGCAGTACTTC
NA	TRBV7-3	few	TRBJ2-1	CASSPTRSGLYNEQFF	TGTGCCAGCAGTCCTACTCGGAGCGGGCTCTACAATGAGCAGTTCTTC
TRBD2	TRBV5-1	few	TRBJ2-3	CASSLGAGETDTQYF	TGCGCCAGCAGCTTGGGCGCGGGGGAAACAGATACGCAGTATTTT
TRBD1	TRBV7-2	NA	TRBJ1-5	CASSHGQGGHQPQHF	TGTGCCAGCAGCCATGGACAGGGAGGACATCAGCCCCAGCATTTT
TRBD2	TRBV7-3	few	TRBJ2-1	CASSFGLAGLREQFF	TGTGCCAGCAGCTTCGGACTAGCGGGCCTCCGTGAGCAGTTCTTC
NA	TRBV7-9	NA	TRBJ2-7	CASSLAGAPYEQYF	TGTGCCAGCAGCTTAGCTGGGGCCCCCTACGAGCAGTACTTC
TRBD2	TRBV7-2	medium-sized	TRBJ2-7	CASSLGLAGASYEQYF	TGTGCCAGCAGCTTAGGACTAGCGGGGGCCTCCTACGAGCAGTACTTC
TRBD2	TRBV7-2	NA	TRBJ2-5	CASSPQAAGLAGGQETQYF	TGTGCCAGCAGCCCACAAGCTGCGGGACTAGCGGGGGGCCAAGAGACCCAGTACTTC
TRBD1	TRBV5-3	NA	TRBJ2-1	CASRRTGVNEQFF	TGTGCCAGCAGACGGACAGGGGTAAATGAGCAGTTCTTC
NA	TRBV12-2	NA	TRBJ2-2	CASRLADGTGELFF	TGTGCAAGTCGCTTAGCCGACGGCACCGGGGAGCTGTTTTTT
NA	TRBV6-5	NA	TRBJ1-4	CASSLLGKLFF	TGTGCCAGCAGCTTACTCGGAAAACTGTTTTTT
NA	TRBV5-4	NA	TRBJ2-7	CASSLAGVTYEQYF	TGCGCCAGCAGCTTGGCGGGTGTTACCTACGAGCAGTACTTC
NA	TRBV7-8	few	TRBJ1-1	CASSLNSVRLLNTEAFF	TGTGCCAGCAGCTTAAACAGTGTAAGGTTACTGAACACTGAAGCTTTCTTT
TRBD2	TRBV4-2	NA	TRBJ2-3	CASSLGGGPVKDTQYF	TGTGCCAGCAGCTTGGGCGGGGGGCCCGTCAAGGATACGCAGTATTTT
NA	TRBV5-6	medium-sized	TRBJ2-1	CASSLYPYWEQFF	TGTGCCAGCAGCTTGTACCCGTATTGGGAGCAGTTCTTC